This TCR beta chain emerged from a study of response to subunit inactivated influenza vaccine. Notes on the study in general: The authors suggested that few new T cells are recruited per seasonal influenza vaccination.

The CDR3 extends over 13 amino acids. V lost 8 bases, J lost 5 bases, and 13 bases lay in between. Looked up from germline, CDR1 is MGHDK and CDR2 is SYGVNS. TCRdb reprocessed the RT-PCR reads via MiXCR and lists one record per CDR3 protein. The sample holds around 650,000 distinct CDR3 sequences, approximately 14% seen once. As for this clonotype: Its antigen is not identified.

Sample: PBMCs from blood, taken about 11 days after vaccination. The receptor comes from a man aged 45-65 years who received an inactivated influenza vaccine. The V gene is TRBV25-1, the J gene TRBJ2-1; possibly TRBD2 for D (7 bases). The DNA for the CDR3 is TGTGCCAGCGGGGGGGGCGCAGACAATGAGCAGTTCTTC. Translation: CASGGGADNEQFF.